Sequencing of this T cell receptor (beta chain) was carried out in a study of beta chain features in type 1 diabetes. Each of the CD4+ naive, central memory, regulatory and stem cell-like memory populations was sorted via CD45RO/CCR7/CD25/CD127/CD95/CD27. The V gene lost 1 base and the J gene lost 0 bases, with 9 bases spanning the gap. Per germline, CDR1 SGDLS and CDR2 YYNGEE. This CDR3 has 15 amino acids. TCRB transcripts that were expressed got sequenced, as all of the isolated RNA had been reverse transcribed. Measured with immunoSEQ multiplex PCR; TCRdb has only the in-frame clones, and not every one. The sample lists under 950,000 clones, 15% to 20% occurring once.

This receptor was taken from a woman between 18 and 30 years old in good health. Source material: naive CD4+ T cells from blood. The genes are TRBV9 and TRBJ2-3, with a weak D call TRBD2 (5 bases). Here the CDR3 reads CASSVSGTSTDTQYF. Written as DNA, the CDR3 is TGTGCCAGCAGCGTAAGCGGAACTAGCACAGATACGCAGTATTTT.